These 3 T cell receptor beta chains came from one sample sequenced in a study of T cells in Graves' hyperthyroidism and ophthalmopathy. The TCR beta CDR3 regions underwent amplification using RNA transcripts as the source. RT-PCR in the first round (using the HTBI primer set) targeted the TCR CDR3. TCRdb itself ran the multiplex PCR reads through MiXCR, one entry per CDR3 protein. The sample contains about 610,000 distinct CDR3 sequences, approximately 15% of which appear only once. The specimen was blood. The origin of the receptors is a woman between 40 and 55 years old with Graves' ophthalmopathy.

The chain has TRBV12-3 or TRBV12-4 and TRBJ1-2; 8 nucleotides match TRBD1. V was pared by 0 bases and J by 8 bases, with 5 bases of the junction left unmatched. The CDR3 is 14 residues long. The CDR3 reads CASSLARTGKGYTF. Written as DNA, the CDR3 is TGTGCCAGCAGTTTAGCACGGACAGGGAAGGGCTACACCTTC.

The chain uses TRBV20-1 and TRBJ2-2, with 7 nucleotides matching TRBD1. The CDR3 contains 16 residues. With V trimmed by 0 bases and J by 6 bases, 10 bases remained unmatched. Germline V gene data show CDR1 as DFQATT and CDR2 as SNEGSKA (reference sequence). The CDR3 loop reads CSARDKRKGGSGELFF. The CDR3, as DNA: TGCAGTGCTAGAGATAAGAGGAAAGGGGGCTCCGGGGAGCTGTTTTTT.

For this clonotype: A much larger clone is a single base away; this may be a read error. Since no conserved phenylalanine or tryptophan closes the CDR3, a read error is the likely cause. The DNA for the CDR3 is TGCAGTGCTAGAGATCATAGGGGGAGGTACGAGCAGTACCTC. It encodes CSARDHRGRYEQYL. The chain carries TRBV20-1 and TRBJ2-7; either TRBD1 or TRBD2 may supply D (6 bases each). V was clipped by 0 bases and J by 4 bases, with 13 bases between them. Germline V gene lookup returns CDR1 DFQATT and CDR2 SNEGSKA (reference sequence). The CDR3 is made up of 14 amino acids.